A single sample is the source of the 5 T cell receptor beta chains below, sequenced in a study of beta chain features in type 1 diabetes. Study observations and caveats: In every one of the four CD4+ subsets, TCRB CDR3s were moderately but significantly shorter in Type 1 diabetes patients.

Antigens of these TCRs are unknown. Every isolated RNA sample was fully reverse transcribed, so sequencing captured expressed TCRB transcripts. Method: immunoSEQ multiplex PCR; TCRdb's copy keeps in-frame clones and lacks some. The table includes 630,000 or so clones, around 15% detected once. Sequenced sample: naive CD4+ T cells from blood. These receptors came from a man younger than 35 with type 1 diabetes.

This clone was detected only a few times. This chain links TRBV9 with TRBJ1-5; 8 bases fit TRBD1. The CDR3 contains 14 residues. After removal of 4 bases from V and 4 bases from J, the junction contained 4 bases not matched to a gene. Germline V CDR1 and CDR2: SGDLS, YYNGEE. CDR3 in amino acids: CASSSRQGNQPQHF. As DNA, the CDR3 is TGTGCCAGCAGCTCGAGACAGGGGAATCAGCCCCAGCATTTT.

This chain links TRBV9 with TRBJ1-2; 8 bases are shared with TRBD1. CDR3 length: 14 residues. Germline CDR1 is SGDLS and CDR2 is YYNGEE. After removal of 7 bases from V and 12 bases from J, the junction contained 17 bases not matched to a gene. DNA for the CDR3: TGTGCCAGCGGTTACCGGGACAGGCCAGGGGGGGACACCTTC. Its translation is CASGYRDRPGGDTF.

The V and J genes are TRBV14 and TRBJ2-7; 13 bases match TRBD2. J lost 4 bases, V lost 2 bases, and 5 bases had no gene match. The germline gives CDR1 SGHDN, CDR2 FVKESK. This CDR3 spans 16 amino acids. The CDR3 DNA follows: TGTGCCAGCAGCCAAAACCGGGGACTAGCGGGGTACGAGCAGTACTTC. Its translation: CASSQNRGLAGYEQYF.

A few counts support this clone. The V gene is TRBV28, the J gene TRBJ2-5, with TRBD2 matching over 11 bases. The V gene's germline CDR1 is MDHEN and CDR2 SYDVKM. The CDR3 totals 17 residues. V was clipped by 4 bases and J by 5 bases; unmatched bases: 12. CDR3 nucleotide sequence: TGTGCCAGCAGTTCGGGAAGTAGCGGGGGGGCCCTCGAGACCCAGTACTTC. This encodes CASSSGSSGGALETQYF.

V gene TRBV7-9 combines with J gene TRBJ2-4; the D gene is possibly TRBD1 (5 bases). The germline gives CDR1 SEHNR, CDR2 FQNEAQ (reference sequence). V was trimmed by 6 bases and J by 5 bases, leaving 11 bases between them. The CDR3 sequence is 13 residues long. The CDR3 here is CASRPGWENIQYF. CDR3 coding DNA: TGTGCCAGCAGGCCAGGGTGGGAAAACATTCAGTACTTC. Supplemented by reference TRBV7-9 and TRBJ2-4, the full variable domain reads DTGVSQNPRHKITKRGQNVTFRCDPISEHNRLYWYRQTLGQGPEFLTYFQNEAQLEKSRLLSDRFSAERPKGSFSTLEIQRTEQGDSAMYLCASRPGWENIQYFGAGTRLSVL.